The 22 T cell receptor beta chains in this list originate from one sample, sequenced in a study of patients and donors after allogeneic stem cell transplantation (TCRdb year 2020). To prepare the library, RT-PCR was applied. These reads were obtained on a NextSeq 550. TCRdb reran the public reads through fastp at Q25 and MiXCR, keeping productive beta chains. Records with the same CDR3 protein are collapsed into one entry carrying the most frequent genes and DNA. This sample gives roughly 960,000 distinct CDR3 sequences in total; more than 15% of them show up just once. 5% to 6.5% of the sample comes from the top ten. Sequencing input: blood, either unsorted or a sorted T cell fraction (not recorded which). The origin of the receptors is a human donor who was either an allogeneic HSCT recipient or a stem cell or donor lymphocyte infusion donor (not recorded which). It is not recorded whose cells these are; they may come from a transplant donor.

Details on this clonotype: A much larger clone differs by one base, so this may be a read error. The gene calls are TRBV6-5 and TRBJ2-1, with TRBD1 identical over 8 bases. V shed 2 bases, J shed 5 bases, and the junction held 5 bases outside the gene matches. Per germline, CDR1 MNHEY and CDR2 SVGAGI. The CDR3 covers 15 residues. The CDR3 DNA reads TGTGCCAGCAGTTACCCAGGGGGCCTCCACAATGAGCAGTTCTTC. Amino acids: CASSYPGGLHNEQFF.

The chain recombines TRBV6-2 or TRBV6-3 with TRBJ2-3, with D possibly being TRBD2 (5 bases). The CDR3 has 15 amino acids. V gave up 6 bases and J gave up 4 bases, with 17 bases separating them. The germline V gene has CDR1 MNHEY and CDR2 SVGEGT. This chain's CDR3 is CASSHIFRGSDTQYF. The CDR3 bases are TGTGCCAGCAGCCACATTTTTAGAGGGTCAGATACGCAGTATTTT.

The sample holds a few counts of this clonotype. J is TRBJ1-2 and V is TRBV20-1; D may be TRBD1 (6 bases). The CDR3 sequence is 12 residues long. The germline gives CDR1 DFQATT, CDR2 SNEGSKA (reference sequence). V shed 6 bases and J shed 7 bases, with 15 bases lying between them. In nucleotides, the CDR3 is TGCAGTGCCGGGGGGCCGGCAGGTGGCTACACCTTC. Translated: CSAGGPAGGYTF.

This clonotype was counted a few times. The V call is TRBV4-1, the J call TRBJ2-5; 7 nucleotides agree with TRBD2. From germline, CDR1 is MGHRA and CDR2 YSYEKL. The ends lost 0 bases at V and 5 bases at J; junction bases unmatched: 6. This CDR3 is 15 amino acids long. This chain's CDR3 is CASSQDSGYGETQYF. For the CDR3, the DNA is TGCGCCAGCAGCCAAGATAGCGGGTACGGTGAGACCCAGTACTTC.

In this sample, this clonotype turned up a few times. This chain links TRBV12-3 or TRBV12-4 with TRBJ2-7, with D perhaps assigned TRBD1 or TRBD2 (5 bases each). CDR3 length: 16 amino acids. V shed 2 bases and J shed 1 base, with 15 bases lying between them. DNA for the CDR3: TGTGCCAGCAGTTTATTCCGGGGCACCCGATCCTACGAGCAGTACTTC. This gives the protein CASSLFRGTRSYEQYF.

The chain couples TRBV5-1 to TRBJ1-1; D ambiguous. Germline V gene data show CDR1 as SGHRS and CDR2 as YFSETQ. This CDR3 is built from 14 residues. Trimming removed 1 base from V and 4 bases from J, with 11 bases in between. The CDR3 sequence: CASSLRWAGTEAFF. CDR3 sequence (DNA): TGCGCCAGCAGCTTGAGGTGGGCAGGCACTGAAGCTTTCTTT.

The chain is built from TRBV7-9 and TRBJ2-5; 9 nucleotides match TRBD1. This CDR3 comprises 14 residues. Trimming removed 6 bases from V and 5 bases from J; junction bases left unmatched: 7. CDR1 is SEHNR, CDR2 FQNEAQ, per germline (reference sequence). CDR3 loop: CASSAGTGMETQYF. The CDR3 DNA reads TGTGCCAGCAGTGCCGGGACAGGGATGGAGACCCAGTACTTC.

This clonotype appeared a few times. CDR3 protein: CASSIRQGGNQPQHF. CDR3 sequence (DNA): TGTGCCAGCAGCATTCGACAGGGAGGCAATCAGCCCCAGCATTTT. V is TRBV12-3 or TRBV12-4 and J is TRBJ1-5; 7 bases align to TRBD1. The CDR3 loop spans 15 amino acids. The J segment lost 2 bases and the V segment lost 6 bases, leaving 7 bases of the junction unmatched.

As for this clonotype: An end of the junction does not agree with germline; a read error may underlie this. The J gene is TRBJ1-2, the V gene TRBV29-1, with unresolved D. CDR1 and CDR2 (germline): SQVTM, ANQGSEA. The CDR3 length is 8 residues. The CDR3 is CSVDGYTF. In DNA form, the CDR3 reads TGCAGTGTTGATGGCTACACCTTC.

The chain is built from TRBV7-3 and TRBJ2-3; 8 nucleotides align to TRBD1. The CDR3 loop spans 14 amino acids. Trimming removed 5 bases from V and 6 bases from J; junction bases left unmatched: 7. Germline assignment: CDR1 SGHTA and CDR2 FQGTGA. The CDR3 protein is CASSSPDREDTQYF. CDR3 nucleotides: TGTGCCAGCAGCAGCCCGGACAGGGAGGATACGCAGTATTTT.

The chain couples TRBV4-1 to TRBJ2-5, with a tentative D call TRBD2 (6 bases). CDR1 is MGHRA, CDR2 YSYEKL, per germline. Trimming removed 2 bases from V and 2 bases from J, with 15 bases in between. This CDR3 comprises 16 residues. The CDR3 loop is CASSQLGRDLQETQYF. CDR3 coding DNA: TGCGCCAGCAGCCAATTGGGGCGGGACTTACAAGAGACCCAGTACTTC.

J is TRBJ1-1 and V is TRBV27; D is unresolved. V was clipped by 6 bases and J by 0 bases, with 14 bases between them. Germline V gives CDR1 MNHEY, CDR2 SMNVEV (reference sequence). CDR3 length: 15 amino acids. The CDR3 region has the DNA TGTGCCAGCAGCCCTAAAGGGCGTTTGAACACTGAAGCTTTCTTT. Translation: CASSPKGRLNTEAFF.

The V call is TRBV6-5, the J call TRBJ2-5; the match to TRBD2 covers 9 bases. The CDR3 sequence is 18 residues long. Unmatched junction bases numbered 11, after V lost 3 bases and J lost 0 bases. Germline V gene data show CDR1 as MNHEY and CDR2 as SVGAGI. Here the CDR3 reads CASSYDLAGGPYQETQYF. The CDR3 region has the DNA TGTGCCAGCAGTTATGATTTGGCGGGGGGGCCGTACCAAGAGACCCAGTACTTC.

The chain uses TRBV29-1 and TRBJ1-5; tentatively, D is TRBD1 (5 bases). V was shortened by 3 bases and J by 7 bases, with 19 bases between the two germline ends. The germline V gene encodes CDR1 SQVTM and CDR2 ANQGSEA. The CDR3 has 15 amino acids. CDR3 sequence: CSVEMWGSTPQPQHF. CDR3 DNA sequence: TGCAGCGTTGAGATGTGGGGGTCTACCCCCCAGCCCCAGCATTTT.

The rearrangement joins TRBV7-2 to TRBJ2-5; possibly TRBD2 for D (5 bases). This CDR3 has 13 amino acids. Germline assignment: CDR1 SGHTA and CDR2 FQGNSA. The V gene lost 8 bases and the J gene lost 5 bases, with 15 bases spanning the gap. This CDR3 is CASGRAGWETQYF. The CDR3 DNA reads as TGTGCCAGCGGGCGGGCTGGTTGGGAGACCCAGTACTTC.

Ten or more counts support this clonotype. J is TRBJ2-3 and V is TRBV5-1, with no clear D. The germline V and J ends were trimmed by 1 base and 11 bases, with 11 bases remaining between them. Germline V gene lookup returns CDR1 SGHRS and CDR2 YFSETQ. The CDR3 is 12 amino acids. The DNA of the CDR3 is TGCGCCAGCAGCTTGTTCGCAGGAAAGCAGTATTTT. Its translation is CASSLFAGKQYF.

This clonotype was detected a few times. This chain uses TRBV7-9 with TRBJ2-7; 7 bases line up with TRBD1. The CDR3 loop spans 15 amino acids. In germline, CDR1 is SEHNR, CDR2 FQNEAQ (reference sequence). Losses at the gene ends were 0 bases for V and 9 bases for J; bases not matched to a gene: 11. The CDR3 is CASSLASGQALRQYF. In DNA, the CDR3 is TGTGCCAGCAGCTTAGCGTCAGGACAGGCTTTGCGGCAGTACTTC.

This clonotype has a handful of counts. The J gene is TRBJ2-5, the V gene TRBV12-3 or TRBV12-4; perhaps D is TRBD1 or TRBD2 (6 bases each). Trimming left V 3 bases short and J 4 bases short, with 15 bases between. The CDR3 is 15 amino acids. The CDR3 DNA sequence: TGTGCCAGCAGTTTCACAGGGAGGAATGGAGAGACCCAGTACTTC. It is translated as CASSFTGRNGETQYF.

There are a few counts of this clonotype. The chain couples TRBV12-3 or TRBV12-4 to TRBJ2-1; 7 nucleotides align to TRBD2. Trimming took 2 bases from V and 5 from J; bases not matched to a gene: 6. The CDR3 totals 15 residues. CDR3 residues: CASSLSGLDHNEQFF. CDR3 in DNA: TGTGCCAGCAGTTTAAGTGGACTAGACCACAATGAGCAGTTCTTC.

This rearrangement joins TRBV6-1 to TRBJ2-7, with D maybe TRBD1 (6 bases). Germline V gene sequence: CDR1 MNHNS, CDR2 SASEGT. This CDR3 is 15 amino acids long. V was clipped by 6 bases and J by 3 bases, with 18 bases between them. CDR3 amino acids: CASSRARGKDYEQYF. CDR3 in DNA: TGTGCCAGCAGCCGCGCCAGGGGAAAGGACTACGAGCAGTACTTC.

Concerning this clonotype itself: A junction end diverges from the germline sequence, so it may reflect a read error. The rearrangement uses TRBV4-3 and TRBJ2-1; 10 bases line up with TRBD1. The germline V gene has CDR1 LGHNA and CDR2 YSLEER. This CDR3 is built from 14 residues. This chain's CDR3 is CASSQDLFRDRGIF. The CDR3 coding sequence is TGCGCCAGCAGCCAAGATCTTTTCCGGGACAGGGGAATCTTC.

This chain's CDR3 is CSASEVVGGGWQPQHF. As DNA, the CDR3 is TGCAGTGCTAGTGAGGTGGTAGGGGGGGGCTGGCAGCCCCAGCATTTT. The genes are TRBV20-1 and TRBJ1-5; weak D call: TRBD1 (6 bases). V lost 3 bases to trimming and J lost 7 bases, with 22 bases between them. CDR1 is DFQATT, CDR2 SNEGSKA, per germline (reference sequence). This CDR3 is 16 amino acids long.